This TCR beta chain appears in the sequencing data of a study of response to subunit inactivated influenza vaccine. Study-wide results and limits: After each seasonal influenza vaccination, few new T cells are recruited, the authors suggested.

TCRdb re-called the RT-PCR reads through MiXCR, storing one row per CDR3 protein. The sample includes about 500,000 distinct CDR3 sequences, about 17% seen only once; the top ten take about 3%. A note on this clonotype: Its cognate antigen is unknown.

Trimming took 6 bases from V and 6 from J, leaving 11 bases between them. CDR1 is SQVTM and CDR2 is ANQGSEA in the germline V gene. The CDR3 length is 12 residues. This material consisted of CD4+ T cells sorted from PBMCs, taken 23 months after vaccination. This clonotype was obtained from a man between 50 and 75 years old who received an inactivated influenza vaccine. The chain uses TRBV29-1 and TRBJ2-2, with D possibly TRBD1 on 6 matching bases. For the CDR3, the DNA is TGCAGCGTGCTCAGGGGCGCCGGGGAGCTGTTTTTT. It is translated as CSVLRGAGELFF.